The following is a TCR beta chain sequence with its context. Its cognate antigen is unknown. The data were taken from a study of shared clonotypes between healthy human individuals. Study-wide context: The study enrolled two women and three men aged 18 to 49. Points from the study as a whole: Investigators expected sequencing depth to affect clonotype sharing among donors.

The table came from immunoSEQ multiplex PCR; TCRdb's copy has only in-frame clones and leaves some out. This sample has hundreds of thousands of clones, with 95% to 98% found just once. Partitioning of CD4+ cells yielded a CD45RA+ naive subset and a CD45RA-negative memory subset. This CDR3 has 15 amino acids. Trimming left V 1 base short and J 2 bases short, with 10 bases between. Germline CDR1 is MGHRA and CDR2 is YSYEKL. The rearrangement uses TRBV4-1 and TRBJ2-3, with a weak D call TRBD2 (5 bases). Material: naive CD4+ T cells sorted from blood. Subset noted: CD45RA+ positively selected. The receptor comes from a woman younger than 45 in good health. DNA of the CDR3: TGCGCCAGCAGCCAAGCGGGAAGGATCACAGATACGCAGTATTTT. It is translated as CASSQAGRITDTQYF.